One sample yielded the 29 T cell receptor beta chains listed below, sequenced in a study of cytomegalovirus exposure and HLA in healthy donors. A multiplex PCR was run with 60 Vbeta primers and 13 Jbeta primers. Sequenced by immunoSEQ multiplex PCR; TCRdb stores in-frame clones only, minus some. Of about 210,000 clones in the sample, around 86% are singletons; the top ten hold 9.5% to 13%. The sequenced sample was PBMCs. The receptors were gathered from a woman aged 50 to 60 in good health and CMV-seropositive.

The CDR3 loop is CSVSYRGSRTEAFF. The DNA for the CDR3 is TGCAGCGTTTCCTACAGGGGTTCGAGGACTGAAGCTTTCTTT. The rearrangement joins TRBV29-1 to TRBJ1-1; 7 nucleotides align to TRBD1. This CDR3 has 14 residues. With V trimmed by 5 bases and J by 5 bases, 11 bases remained unmatched. Germline CDR1 and CDR2: SQVTM and ANQGSEA.

This clone was found a few times. The chain has TRBV27 and TRBJ1-2; the match to TRBD1 covers 8 bases. V gave up 3 bases and J gave up 8 bases; unmatched junction bases: 14. The CDR3 is 16 residues long. Germline-derived CDR1 and CDR2 are MNHEY and SMNVEV (reference sequence). The chain's CDR3 is CASSFGQGGGYRGYTF. As DNA, the CDR3 is TGTGCCAGCAGTTTCGGACAGGGCGGAGGGTATAGAGGCTACACCTTC.

The CDR3: CAWRIAGAPSTQYF. The CDR3 DNA reads as TGTGCCTGGCGGATAGCGGGGGCACCTAGTACGCAGTATTTT. The genes are TRBV30 and TRBJ2-3; 9 nucleotides agree with TRBD2. J gave up 8 bases and V 5 bases, and 11 bases lay outside the gene matches. The CDR3 spans 14 residues. CDR1 is GTSNPN and CDR2 is SVGIG in the germline V gene (reference sequence).

This sequence joins TRBV9 and TRBJ2-1; weak D call: TRBD2 (7 bases). There are 16 residues in the CDR3. The V end was cut by 0 bases, the J end by 9 bases, with 19 bases between. Per the germline V gene, CDR1 is SGDLS and CDR2 is YYNGEE. The CDR3 region has the DNA TGTGCCAGCAGCGTAGCATCGGGGGGCCAGTGGGGTGAGCAGTTCTTC. Its protein is CASSVASGGQWGEQFF.

J is TRBJ1-1 and V is TRBV11-2; 7 nucleotides match TRBD1. After removal of 0 bases from V and 5 bases from J, the junction contained 12 bases not matched to a gene. Germline values: CDR1 SGHAT, CDR2 FQNNGV. CDR3 length: 17 amino acids. CDR3 in DNA: TGTGCCAGCAGCTTAGATCCCGCCCGAAGGGGGCGAACTGAAGCTTTCTTT. Translated, it gives CASSLDPARRGRTEAFF.

The rearrangement links TRBV4-3 to TRBJ1-4; possibly TRBD1 for D (5 bases). Deletions cut 0 bases from V and 1 base from J, with 12 bases between. This CDR3 has 17 residues. Germline loops: CDR1 LGHNA, CDR2 YSLEER. DNA for the CDR3: TGCGCCAGCAGCCAAGATCCCGGGAGGGGAACTAATGAAAAACTGTTTTTT. Translation: CASSQDPGRGTNEKLFF.

The V call is TRBV7-9, the J call TRBJ1-2; 8 nucleotides line up with TRBD1. CDR1 SEHNR and CDR2 FQNEAQ come from the germline V gene (reference sequence). Trimming removed 5 bases from V and 6 bases from J; junction bases left unmatched: 11. There are 15 residues in the CDR3. CDR3 sequence: CASSTGQEFFNGYTF. CDR3 DNA: TGTGCCAGCAGCACGGGACAGGAATTTTTTAATGGCTACACCTTC.

This rearrangement joins TRBV11-2 to TRBJ1-1; TRBD1 matches at 7 bases. This CDR3 is 14 amino acids long. The germline gives CDR1 SGHAT, CDR2 FQNNGV. With 2 bases clipped from V and 7 bases from J, the junction kept 7 bases outside the gene matches. The CDR3 loop reads CASSLRQGGGEAFF. In nucleotides, the CDR3 is TGTGCCAGCAGCTTAAGACAGGGTGGGGGTGAAGCTTTCTTT.

The chain joins TRBV1 to TRBJ2-1; the table's TRBD1 call for D was not verified on the DNA. TRBV1 is described as a pseudogene. The CDR3 has 16 residues. In nucleotides, the CDR3 is TGCACCAGCAGCCACCCCGGACAGGGTCTCTACAATGAGCAGTTCTTC. Its protein is CTSSHPGQGLYNEQFF.

This clone turned up a few times. The chain links TRBV14 to TRBJ2-7, with a weak D call TRBD1 (6 bases). Trimming cost V 4 bases and J 6 bases, with 13 bases left between them. The germline gives CDR1 SGHDN, CDR2 FVKESK. The CDR3 contains 13 residues. CDR3 region: CASSRTGFVEQYF. The CDR3 DNA reads as TGTGCCAGCAGCCGAACAGGGTTTGTCGAGCAGTACTTC.

This chain links TRBV7-9 with TRBJ2-3, with TRBD2 identical over 9 bases. The V gene end was trimmed by 4 bases and the J gene end by 4 bases; junction bases not matched to a gene: 3. Germline assignment: CDR1 SEHNR and CDR2 FQNEAQ (reference sequence). This CDR3 is 14 amino acids long. In DNA, the CDR3 is TGTGCCAGCAGCTATAGCGGGGGACCAGATACGCAGTATTTT. Amino acids: CASSYSGGPDTQYF.

The chain has TRBV11-2 and TRBJ1-2; no firm D call. CDR3 length: 15 amino acids. The V and J ends lost 1 base and 0 bases respectively, with 9 bases between them. From germline, CDR1 is SGHAT and CDR2 FQNNGV. Here the CDR3 reads CASSLAGVANYGYTF. CDR3 nucleotides: TGTGCCAGCAGCTTAGCGGGAGTAGCTAACTATGGCTACACCTTC.

The J gene is TRBJ1-1, the V gene TRBV29-1; 10 bases agree with TRBD1. With V trimmed by 7 bases and J by 5 bases, 4 bases remained unmatched. Germline CDR1 and CDR2: SQVTM and ANQGSEA. CDR3 length: 12 residues. CDR3 coding DNA: TGCAGCGCCGACAGGGGGCCGACTGAAGCTTTCTTT. Protein sequence: CSADRGPTEAFF.

The V call is TRBV28, the J call TRBJ1-3, with D perhaps TRBD1 (6 bases). The CDR3 length is 15 residues. V lost 5 bases to trimming and J lost 4 bases, with 15 bases between them. Germline V lookup: CDR1 MDHEN, CDR2 SYDVKM. CDR3 region: CASSTPAGAGNTIYF. CDR3 sequence (DNA): TGTGCCAGCAGTACCCCGGCGGGGGCGGGAAACACCATATATTTT.

The rearrangement joins TRBV5-5 to TRBJ1-1; no clear D gene. V lost 0 bases and J lost 0, with 12 bases in between. Germline loops: CDR1 SGHKS, CDR2 YYEKEE (reference sequence). The CDR3 totals 16 residues. CDR3 amino acids: CASSLALITVNTEAFF. The CDR3 DNA is TGTGCCAGCAGCTTGGCCCTAATAACGGTGAACACTGAAGCTTTCTTT.

This clone was seen a few times. The V gene is TRBV2, the J gene TRBJ1-2; D gene ambiguous. The germline gives CDR1 SNHLY, CDR2 FYNNEI. The V and J ends lost 6 bases and 4 bases respectively, with 15 bases between them. The CDR3 consists of 14 residues. The CDR3 sequence: CASRVIQWFYGYTF. The CDR3 bases are TGTGCCAGCAGGGTAATACAGTGGTTCTATGGCTACACCTTC. The full variable domain, in which reference TRBV2 and TRBJ1-2 provide the parts outside the CDR3, is EPEVTQTPSHQVTQMGQEVILRCVPISNHLYFYWYRQILGQKVEFLVSFYNNEISEKSEIFDDQFSVERPDGSNFTLKIRSTKLEDSAMYFCASRVIQWFYGYTFGSGTRLTVV.

This chain connects TRBV29-1 to TRBJ2-5, with TRBD2 as a possible D gene (5 bases). The V end lost 7 bases, the J end lost 9 bases, and 18 bases lay between the germline ends. CDR3 size: 12 residues. Germline V gene lookup returns CDR1 SQVTM and CDR2 ANQGSEA. CDR3 residues: CSGDSGSGPQYF. As DNA, the CDR3 is TGCAGCGGCGACTCGGGGTCCGGACCCCAGTACTTC.

This chain connects TRBV4-3 to TRBJ2-5, with TRBD2 matching 10 bases. This CDR3 is built from 18 residues. The ends lost 0 bases at V and 2 bases at J; junction bases unmatched: 9. Germline CDR1 and CDR2: LGHNA and YSLEER. In nucleotides, the CDR3 is TGCGCCAGCAGCCAAGATTTGGGGCTAGCGGGGGCTCAAGAGACCCAGTACTTC. It yields the protein CASSQDLGLAGAQETQYF.

The table lists this clone with a few counts. The J gene is TRBJ2-1, the V gene TRBV5-1; 10 bases align to TRBD2. CDR1 is SGHRS and CDR2 is YFSETQ in the germline V gene. After removal of 4 bases from V and 7 bases from J, the junction contained 5 bases not matched to a gene. The length of the CDR3 is 14 residues. DNA for the CDR3: TGCGCCAGCAGCCCCAGCGGGGGGGTTAATGAGCAGTTCTTC. Translated: CASSPSGGVNEQFF.

V is TRBV6-5 and J is TRBJ1-2; a possible D gene is TRBD1 (5 bases). This CDR3 is 15 amino acids long. Trimming took off 6 bases at V and 3 bases at J, with 17 bases between the two ends. Per the germline V gene, CDR1 is MNHEY and CDR2 is SVGAGI. CDR3 bases: TGTGCCAGCAGCCTCAGGGCCCGACTGGACTATGGCTACACCTTC. Translating gives CASSLRARLDYGYTF.

The CDR3: CSVEGGEYTEAFF. CDR3 nucleotides: TGCAGCGTTGAGGGAGGGGAGTACACTGAAGCTTTCTTT. This sequence joins TRBV29-1 and TRBJ1-1; D is possibly TRBD1 (5 bases). Germline V gene lookup returns CDR1 SQVTM and CDR2 ANQGSEA. The CDR3 totals 13 residues. Trimming stripped 3 bases from V and 3 bases from J, with 11 bases between.

V gene TRBV30 combines with J gene TRBJ1-6; 8 nucleotides align to TRBD1. This CDR3 contains 14 residues. Trimming cost V 1 base and J 5 bases; bases outside gene matches: 1. Looked up from germline, CDR1 is GTSNPN and CDR2 is SVGIG (reference sequence). In DNA form, the CDR3 reads TGTGCCTGGAGTGCGGGACAGGATAATTCACCCCTCCACTTT. Translating gives CAWSAGQDNSPLHF. The full variable domain, with the rest looked up from reference TRBV30 and TRBJ1-6, is SQTIHQWPATLVQPVGSPLSLECTVEGTSNPNLYWYRQAAGRGLQLLFYSVGIGQISSEVPQNLSASRPQDRQFILSSKKLLLSDSGFYLCAWSAGQDNSPLHFGNGTRLTVT.

The CDR3 DNA reads as TGTGCCAGCAGCTTAGGGGGGGGCAGGCACTACGAGCAGTACTTC. Translated, it gives CASSLGGGRHYEQYF. The V gene is TRBV7-3, the J gene TRBJ2-7; tentatively, D is TRBD2 (7 bases). In germline, CDR1 is SGHTA, CDR2 FQGTGA. The CDR3 has 15 amino acids. Deletions cut 2 bases from V and 3 bases from J, with 14 bases between. Combining the CDR3 with reference TRBV7-3 and TRBJ2-7 gives the whole variable domain GAGVSQTPSNKVTEKGKYVELRCDPISGHTALYWYRQSLGQGPEFLIYFQGTGAADDSGLPNDRFFAVRPEGSVSTLKIQRTERGDSAVYLCASSLGGGRHYEQYFGPGTRLTVT.

The chain uses TRBV28 and TRBJ1-1; the D is unclear. The CDR3 has 14 residues. The V gene's germline CDR1 is MDHEN and CDR2 SYDVKM. V lost 3 bases and J lost 1, with 9 bases in between. CDR3 in amino acids: CASSLAGPNTEAFF. The CDR3 DNA reads as TGTGCCAGCAGTTTGGCGGGCCCGAACACTGAAGCTTTCTTT.

This chain joins TRBV27 and TRBJ2-5; tentatively, D is TRBD1 (6 bases). Trimming left V 3 bases short and J 1 base short, with 9 bases between. The germline V gene has CDR1 MNHEY and CDR2 SMNVEV (reference sequence). The CDR3 runs to 14 residues. CDR3 region: CASSFTGIQETQYF. CDR3 coding DNA: TGTGCCAGCAGTTTCACAGGGATCCAAGAGACCCAGTACTTC.

This rearrangement joins TRBV2 to TRBJ2-7, with no clear D. The CDR3 totals 11 residues. Germline CDR1 and CDR2: SNHLY and FYNNEI. V was cut by 5 bases and J by 3 bases, with 5 bases left in between. CDR3 amino acids: CASSLNYEQYF. The CDR3 DNA reads TGTGCCAGCAGTTTAAACTACGAGCAGTACTTC.

J is TRBJ1-2 and V is TRBV7-2; D may be TRBD1 (5 bases). This CDR3 contains 14 residues. Trimming shortened V by 5 bases and J by 5 bases, and 15 bases separated the two germline ends. The germline CDR1 and CDR2 sequences are SGHTA and FQGNSA. CDR3 in amino acids: CASSVGHRRYGYTF. CDR3 nucleotides: TGTGCCAGCAGCGTTGGACACCGAAGGTATGGCTACACCTTC.

The chain uses TRBV6-6 and TRBJ1-2; D is possibly TRBD1 (6 bases). This CDR3 spans 15 amino acids. Trimming removed 6 bases at V and 4 bases at J, with 18 bases between. Germline lookup yields CDR1 MNHNY and CDR2 SVGAGI (reference sequence). This CDR3 reads CASRHPGQKGYGYTF. Written as DNA, the CDR3 is TGTGCCAGCAGACACCCAGGACAGAAAGGCTATGGCTACACCTTC.

In DNA, the CDR3 is TGCGCCAGCAGCACGGGGACAGGGGCTGGGCACAATGAGCAGTTCTTC. Residues: CASSTGTGAGHNEQFF. The chain has TRBV5-1 and TRBJ2-1, with 10 bases identical to TRBD1. The CDR3 runs to 16 residues. Per the germline V gene, CDR1 is SGHRS and CDR2 is YFSETQ. V lost 4 bases and J lost 5; bases outside the gene matches: 9.